The clone carrying this T cell receptor (beta chain) was detected a few times. As originally analysed: Reference gene primer amplification gave nucleated cell count estimates. Assay used: immunoSEQ multiplex PCR; TCRdb lists only in-frame clones, some missing. The V and J calls and clone size are taken from that table; D and trimming were inferred from the DNA. The data contain 70,000 or so clones, approximately 78% of them singletons. Germline CDR1 and CDR2: GTSNPN and SVGIG (reference sequence). The CDR3 sequence is 13 residues long. V shed 5 bases, J shed 6 bases, and the junction held 6 bases outside the gene matches. The data were obtained in a study of blood T cell repertoires in COVID-19. At the level of the study: COVID-19 samples from acute and convalescent phases originated in the United States, Italy and Spain. In each case, the material was cDNA or gDNA derived from T cells, B-cell-depleted T cells, or PBMCs.

Sequencing was done on a sample of peripheral blood. The chain links TRBV30 to TRBJ2-7; TRBD1 matches at 11 bases. The receptor comes from a human donor in a cohort sampled during active COVID-19. The CDR3 DNA sequence: TGTGCCTGGGGAACCGGGACAGGGGGCGAGCAGTACTTC. Encoded protein: CAWGTGTGGEQYF.